This T cell receptor (beta chain) is from a study of cytomegalovirus exposure and HLA in healthy donors. The CDR3 consists of 17 residues. With V trimmed by 5 bases and J by 2 bases, 11 bases remained unmatched. The germline gives CDR1 LNHDA, CDR2 SQIVND (reference sequence). The PCR was carried out with 60 Vbeta primers and 13 Jbeta primers. Clones were read by immunoSEQ multiplex PCR, and TCRdb kept only the in-frame ones, dropping some. Seen here are some 110,000 clones, 75% to 80% observed once, and the top ten hold 5.8%. All the people who gave samples were healthy bone marrow donors. The sequencing input was PBMCs. This chain links TRBV19 with TRBJ2-7; 11 bases map to TRBD2. The sequence derives from a man aged 55 to 69 in good health and CMV-seropositive. The DNA of the CDR3 is TGTGCCAGTAGTCGAAAGACTAGCGGGACTTTTCCCTACGAGCAGTACTTC. Its protein product is CASSRKTSGTFPYEQYF.